A selection of T cell receptor beta chains follows, all from one sample in a study of tumor-infiltrating lymphocytes in primary liver carcinoma. TCRdb ran MiXCR on the multiplex PCR reads and lists one entry per CDR3 protein. The sample contains about 300,000 distinct CDR3 sequences, about 60% of which appear only once. The sequenced sample consisted of peripheral blood. These receptors were collected from a man aged 35 to 55 with primary liver carcinoma and hepatitis B virus infection. Both conserved end residues are part of each CDR3. The order of the fields is V gene, D gene, clone size, J gene, CDR3 protein, CDR3 DNA. The D gene is left open where the match is weak. Expanded clones get a size class; other rows say once, few or many, or leave the size out.

>TRBV11-3|-|-|TRBJ2-1
CASSRRDSEQFF
TGTGCCAGCAGCAGGAGAGATAGTGAGCAGTTCTTC
>TRBV11-2|TRBD1|-|TRBJ2-1
CASSLTGAAYNEQFF
TGTGCCAGCAGCTTAACAGGGGCAGCCTACAATGAGCAGTTCTTC
>TRBV6-5|-|many|TRBJ2-3
CASSYRGVSTDTQYF
TGTGCCAGCAGTTATCGTGGCGTTAGCACAGATACGCAGTATTTT
>TRBV11-2|TRBD2|few|TRBJ2-3
CASSSGGASGGDTQYF
TGTGCCAGCAGCTCCGGGGGGGCTAGCGGAGGGGATACGCAGTATTTT
>TRBV6-5|-|many|TRBJ2-2
CASSSGLNTGELFF
TGTGCCAGCAGTTCTGGACTGAACACCGGGGAGCTGTTTTTT
>TRBV5-1|TRBD2|few|TRBJ2-7
CASSLSPSGDPYEQYF
TGCGCCAGCAGCCTCAGCCCTAGCGGGGACCCCTACGAGCAGTACTTC
>TRBV11-2|-|once|TRBJ2-3
CASSLFGRTDAQYF
TGTGCCAGCAGCCTCTTCGGCCGCACAGATGCGCAGTATTTT
>TRBV11-1|-|-|TRBJ2-7
CTSSLAPGSGYEQYF
TGTACCAGCAGTTTAGCGCCGGGCAGCGGATACGAGCAGTACTTC
>TRBV28|-|-|TRBJ1-1
CASSSRQMGGAFF
TGTGCCAGCAGCAGTCGACAGATGGGCGGCGCTTTCTTT
>TRBV6-5|-|few|TRBJ1-1
CASRWVGNTEAFF
TGTGCCAGCAGGTGGGTAGGGAACACTGAAGCTTTCTTT
>TRBV13|-|-|TRBJ2-3
CTSSPRRRTDTQYF
TGTACCAGCAGCCCCCGCCGCCGGACAGATACGCAGTATTTT